This T cell receptor (beta chain) was profiled in a study of T cells in Graves' hyperthyroidism and ophthalmopathy. Clinical Activity Scores of at least 3, NOSPECS grades of at least 4 and durations under 3 months characterized ophthalmopathy patients. Patients were excluded because of uncontrolled infection, other autoimmune disease, pregnancy or lactation. The PBMCs were sourced from fresh peripheral blood (about 9.6 ml). The germline V gene has CDR1 MNHNS and CDR2 SASEGT. Deletions cut 5 bases from V and 2 bases from J, with 10 bases between. The CDR3 is made up of 13 amino acids. RNA transcripts served as the template for amplifying TCR beta CDR3 regions. HTBI primers drove first-round RT-PCR of the TCR CDR3. TCRdb reprocessed the multiplex PCR reads via MiXCR and lists one record per CDR3 protein. Of approximately 490,000 distinct CDR3 sequences listed, approximately 23% are singletons.

This sequence was found in a woman in her seventies with Graves' ophthalmopathy. The source material was blood. The chain links TRBV6-1 to TRBJ2-7, with a weak D call TRBD1 (5 bases). CDR3 protein: CASSTDRTYEQYF. In DNA form, the CDR3 reads TGTGCCAGCAGTACAGACAGAACCTACGAGCAGTACTTC.